This TCR beta chain was obtained from a study of radiotherapy plus CTLA-4 blockade in lung cancer. Study-wide results and limits: Reports identified early blood T cell clone dynamics, with interferon-beta, as the best response predictor. Expansion in blood of tumor-derived TCR clones was seen after radiotherapy plus ipilimumab.

The CDR3 is 17 amino acids. V trimming: 1 base; J trimming: 4 bases; junction bases outside the gene matches: 12. Germline assignment: CDR1 SGHNT and CDR2 YENEEA. Here immunoSEQ multiplex PCR was the method, and the copy in TCRdb shows in-frame clones only, minus some. Of 75,000 to 100,000 clones detected, around 90% appear once; the ten largest clones hold 4% to 6%. To note about this clone: Its specificity is not known.

The starting material was peripheral blood, obtained from a patient treated with radiotherapy plus ipilimumab. The TCR originated in a human donor with non-small cell lung cancer that progressed on radiotherapy plus ipilimumab. The V and J genes are TRBV11-3 and TRBJ2-5, with 7 bases lining up with TRBD2. The CDR3 nucleotides read TGTGCCAGCAGCTTAGCGTTTGCCCCGGCGGGAGCAGAGACCCAGTACTTC. Its translation is CASSLAFAPAGAETQYF.